The 30 T cell receptor beta chains below all came from one sample that was sequenced in a study of post-analysis software for immune sequencing data. The authors incorporated unique molecular identifiers into the TCR beta cDNA libraries. TCRdb independently ran MiXCR on the PCR reads; one entry per CDR3 protein. The table has about 770,000 distinct CDR3 sequences, around 42% seen once. Findings and caveats of the study: TRBV segments more frequent in patients than in controls numbered roughly 5 and included TRBV5-6, TRBV5-1 and TRBV20-1.

The antigens for these receptors are not known. The sample comprised blood. Receptors were obtained from a girl aged 10 to 17 with multiple sclerosis.

The table lists this clonotype with a count of one. This chain uses TRBV11-1 with TRBJ2-1, with TRBD2 matching 10 bases. CDR1 is SGHAT and CDR2 is FQDESV in the germline V gene (reference sequence). V shed 3 bases, J shed 5 bases, and the junction held 10 bases outside the gene matches. The length of the CDR3 is 17 residues. The CDR3 nucleotides are TGTGCCAGCAGCTTCGTCCCAGCGGGAGGGTTGGACAATGAGCAGTTCTTC. It encodes CASSFVPAGGLDNEQFF.

This clonotype showed up just a few times. Here the CDR3 reads CSARDLGTPGVYEQYF. The CDR3 DNA sequence: TGCAGTGCTAGAGATCTCGGGACTCCAGGCGTCTACGAGCAGTACTTC. The chain couples TRBV20-1 to TRBJ2-7; a possible D gene is TRBD2 (6 bases). V lost 0 bases, J lost 3 bases, and 18 bases lay in between. This CDR3 region has 16 residues. CDR1 is DFQATT, CDR2 SNEGSKA, per germline (reference sequence).

This clonotype has a single count. V is TRBV5-1 and J is TRBJ2-7; 8 nucleotides agree with TRBD1. Unmatched junction bases numbered 11, after V lost 2 bases and J lost 7 bases. The germline CDR1 and CDR2 sequences are SGHRS and YFSETQ. This CDR3 region has 15 residues. This CDR3 reads CASSFTGGTPNEQYF. The DNA for the CDR3 is TGCGCCAGCAGCTTTACAGGGGGTACCCCCAATGAGCAGTACTTC.

In the case of this clonotype: Mismatch with germline at one junction end may stem from a read error. This chain links TRBV29-1 with TRBJ2-3; maybe TRBD1 (5 bases). The germline V gene has CDR1 SQVTM and CDR2 ANQGSEA. The CDR3 consists of 13 residues. The CDR3 sequence: CSVEQGNTDAQYF. For the CDR3, the DNA is TGCAGCGTTGAACAGGGCAACACAGATGCGCAGTATTTT.

The chain uses TRBV12-3 or TRBV12-4 and TRBJ2-4; 7 bases map to TRBD1. V shed 5 bases and J 6 bases; nucleotides not matched to a gene: 4. This CDR3 contains 13 residues. DNA for the CDR3: TGTGCCAGCAGTCTCACAGGGGCAAACATTCAGTACTTC. Translating gives CASSLTGANIQYF.

The rearrangement joins TRBV7-6 to TRBJ1-1; D remains unclear. V was cut by 5 bases and J by 1 base, with 14 bases left in between. Germline CDR1 SGHVS, CDR2 FNYEAQ. The CDR3 contains 15 residues. As DNA, the CDR3 is TGTGCCAGCAGCGCCGGACCCTCATGGAACACTGAAGCTTTCTTT. This encodes CASSAGPSWNTEAFF. Complete variable domain (other parts from reference TRBV7-6 and TRBJ1-1): GAGVSQSPRYKVTKRGQDVALRCDPISGHVSLYWYRQALGQGPEFLTYFNYEAQQDKSGLPNDRFSAERPEGSISTLTIQRTEQRDSAMYRCASSAGPSWNTEAFFGQGTRLTVV.

This rearrangement joins TRBV3-1 to TRBJ2-1, with 7 bases identical to TRBD1. In germline, CDR1 is LGHDT, CDR2 YNNKEL (reference sequence). This CDR3 contains 17 residues. Trimming at V came to 0 bases and at J to 4 bases, leaving 9 bases not matched to a gene. CDR3 sequence: CASSQDYRGAGYNEQFF. The CDR3 DNA follows: TGTGCCAGCAGCCAAGACTACAGGGGCGCCGGTTACAATGAGCAGTTCTTC.

The J gene is TRBJ1-5, the V gene TRBV20-1; 11 nucleotides line up with TRBD1. Trimming cost V 4 bases and J 6 bases; bases outside gene matches: 5. Germline CDR1 is DFQATT and CDR2 is SNEGSKA (reference sequence). This CDR3 contains 14 residues. The CDR3 loop is CSATGQGVAQPQHF. The CDR3 region has the DNA TGCAGTGCTACGGGACAGGGGGTTGCTCAGCCCCAGCATTTT.

V and J are TRBV11-2 and TRBJ2-3; 13 bases are shared with TRBD2. J lost 7 bases, V lost 5 bases, and 9 bases had no gene match. CDR1 is SGHAT and CDR2 is FQNNGV in the germline V gene. This CDR3 region has 16 residues. The CDR3 DNA follows: TGTGCCAGCAGCCGAGGACTAGCGGGAGCGTTCTATACGCAGTATTTT. Its translation: CASSRGLAGAFYTQYF. The full variable domain, rest sourced from reference TRBV11-2 and TRBJ2-3, is EAGVAQSPRYKIIEKRQSVAFWCNPISGHATLYWYQQILGQGPKLLIQFQNNGVVDDSQLPKDRFSAERLKGVDSTLKIQPAKLEDSAVYLCASSRGLAGAFYTQYFGPGTRLTVL.

This clonotype has just a few counts. The chain recombines TRBV4-3 with TRBJ2-3, with D unresolved. V lost 1 base to trimming and J lost 6 bases, with 8 bases between them. CDR1 LGHNA and CDR2 YSLEER come from the germline V gene. This CDR3 comprises 13 residues. The CDR3 sequence is CASSQGLRDTQYF. The CDR3 bases are TGCGCCAGCAGCCAAGGACTTAGGGATACGCAGTATTTT.

This clonotype was found once. The chain uses TRBV20-1 and TRBJ2-1; TRBD2 matches at 9 bases. The CDR3 is 16 residues long. CDR1 is DFQATT and CDR2 is SNEGSKA in the germline V gene (reference sequence). Unmatched junction bases numbered 12, after V lost 5 bases and J lost 4 bases. The CDR3 DNA reads as TGCAGTGCTGGGGGGGTAGCGGGAGTTAGGTACAATGAGCAGTTCTTC. Amino acid sequence: CSAGGVAGVRYNEQFF.

This clonotype appeared a few times. The V call is TRBV6-2 or TRBV6-3, the J call TRBJ2-7, with D hard to call. Germline V gene lookup returns CDR1 MNHEY and CDR2 SVGEGT. V was pared by 7 bases and J by 0 bases, with 10 bases between. The CDR3 is made up of 13 amino acids. The DNA of the CDR3 is TGTGCCAGCAACTCCCAGGACTCCTACGAGCAGTACTTC. It is translated as CASNSQDSYEQYF.

The chain couples TRBV3-1 to TRBJ2-2; D gene ambiguous. Trimming removed 3 bases at V and 0 bases at J, with 8 bases between. Germline-derived CDR1 and CDR2 are LGHDT and YNNKEL (reference sequence). The CDR3 spans 15 residues. CDR3 protein: CASSHAPSNTGELFF. The CDR3, as DNA: TGTGCCAGCAGCCATGCACCTTCGAACACCGGGGAGCTGTTTTTT.

The chain joins TRBV2 to TRBJ2-5, with 7 bases identical to TRBD1. The CDR3 sequence is 14 residues long. Germline values: CDR1 SNHLY, CDR2 FYNNEI. After removal of 5 bases from V and 4 bases from J, the junction contained 7 bases not matched to a gene. This CDR3 is CASSKDRVRETQYF. CDR3 DNA sequence: TGTGCCAGCAGTAAAGACAGGGTCCGAGAGACCCAGTACTTC.

This clonotype showed up just once. This chain links TRBV7-9 with TRBJ2-7, with 11 nucleotides matching TRBD2. Germline lookup yields CDR1 SEHNR and CDR2 FQNEAQ (reference sequence). V lost 5 bases, J lost 2 bases, and 14 bases stayed unmatched. The length of the CDR3 is 18 residues. CDR3 region: CASSPKVAGGPPPYEQYF. The CDR3 DNA is TGTGCCAGCAGCCCCAAGGTAGCGGGAGGGCCTCCACCCTACGAGCAGTACTTC.

The chain is built from TRBV7-9 and TRBJ2-6; no definite D call. The CDR3 length is 16 residues. The V and J ends lost 8 bases and 1 base respectively, with 15 bases between them. CDR1 and CDR2 (germline): SEHNR, FQNEAQ (reference sequence). The CDR3 DNA reads as TGTGCCAGCCCCCCCGGAACCCCATCTGGGGCCAACGTCCTGACTTTC. It encodes CASPPGTPSGANVLTF.

This clonotype came up a few times. The chain couples TRBV2 to TRBJ2-7, with 8 bases lining up with TRBD1. V was pared by 8 bases and J by 2 bases, with 5 bases of the junction left unmatched. Germline V gives CDR1 SNHLY, CDR2 FYNNEI. The CDR3 has 13 residues. In DNA form, the CDR3 reads TGTGCCAGCGACAGGGGTGGAACCTACGAGCAGTACTTC. Translated: CASDRGGTYEQYF.

V is TRBV19 and J is TRBJ2-7; 8 nucleotides agree with TRBD2. J gave up 5 bases and V 3 bases, and 6 bases lay outside the gene matches. The CDR3 length is 14 residues. Germline V gene data show CDR1 as LNHDA and CDR2 as SQIVND (reference sequence). The CDR3 sequence is CASSMVLAGNEQYF. The DNA of the CDR3 is TGTGCCAGTAGTATGGTTTTAGCGGGAAACGAGCAGTACTTC.

The chain recombines TRBV6-5 with TRBJ1-2; 8 bases agree with TRBD1. CDR1 MNHEY and CDR2 SVGAGI come from the germline V gene. The CDR3 consists of 14 residues. Trimming removed 4 bases from V and 8 bases from J; junction bases left unmatched: 9. This CDR3 reads CASSSTDRDGGYTF. In DNA form, the CDR3 reads TGTGCCAGCAGTTCCACGGACAGGGATGGCGGCTACACCTTC.

V is TRBV10-2 and J is TRBJ2-5; D might be TRBD2 (6 bases). The CDR3 runs to 13 residues. Deletions cut 5 bases from V and 11 bases from J, with 18 bases between. In germline, CDR1 is WSHSY, CDR2 SAAADI. The CDR3 spells CASSKYEDYEQYF. CDR3 nucleotide sequence: TGCGCCAGCAGTAAGTATGAGGACTACGAACAGTACTTC.

V is TRBV29-1 and J is TRBJ2-7; 8 bases match TRBD1. V trimming: 8 bases; J trimming: 4 bases; junction bases outside the gene matches: 4. CDR1 and CDR2 from the germline V gene are SQVTM and ANQGSEA. CDR3 length equals 11 residues. CDR3 sequence reads: CSTGTGYEQYF. For the CDR3, the DNA is TGCAGCACCGGGACAGGTTACGAGCAGTACTTC.

The chain couples TRBV10-3 to TRBJ2-1, with D maybe TRBD2 (6 bases). Per germline, CDR1 ENHRY and CDR2 SYGVKD. V gave up 2 bases and J gave up 0 bases, with 8 bases separating them. CDR3 length equals 15 residues. CDR3 in amino acids: CAISEAGSSYNEQFF. CDR3 nucleotides: TGTGCCATCAGTGAGGCGGGAAGCTCCTACAATGAGCAGTTCTTC.

This clonotype was found a few times. The J gene is TRBJ2-5, the V gene TRBV10-3; possibly TRBD2 for D (5 bases). The end of the DNA aligns better with TRBJ2-7, so the J call may be wrong. Germline-derived CDR1 and CDR2 are ENHRY and SYGVKD. There are 15 residues in the CDR3. CDR3 coding DNA: TGTGCCATCCGACCCAGCGCCGAGGGAACGTACGAGCAGTACTTC. Its translation is CAIRPSAEGTYEQYF.

V usage is TRBV9 and J usage is TRBJ1-5; D unclear. This CDR3 has 15 residues. Germline CDR1 is SGDLS and CDR2 is YYNGEE. The V and J ends lost 0 bases and 4 bases respectively, with 11 bases between them. DNA of the CDR3: TGTGCCAGCAGCGTAGGGGCCGCGAAAAATCAGCCCCAGCATTTT. It translates to CASSVGAAKNQPQHF. The entire variable domain, with the rest obtained from reference TRBV9 and TRBJ1-5, is as follows: DSGVTQTPKHLITATGQRVTLRCSPRSGDLSVYWYQQSLDQGLQFLIQYYNGEERAKGNILERFSAQQFPDLHSELNLSSLELGDSALYFCASSVGAAKNQPQHFGDGTRLSIL.

The chain links TRBV7-2 to TRBJ2-7; 7 bases fit TRBD1. The CDR3 is 11 residues long. The junction had 6 bases not matched to a gene; V was cut back by 3 bases and J by 13 bases. The germline V gene encodes CDR1 SGHTA and CDR2 FQGNSA. The CDR3 DNA reads TGTGCCAGCAGCTTGGACAGGTCCATTTACTTC. Amino acid sequence: CASSLDRSIYF.

The chain employs TRBV2 and TRBJ2-3; 7 bases fit TRBD1. The CDR3 has 15 amino acids. The ends lost 6 bases at V and 1 base at J; junction bases unmatched: 7. The germline V gene has CDR1 SNHLY and CDR2 FYNNEI. CDR3 bases: TGTGCCAGCAGCCTCCGGGACAGACGCACAGATACGCAGTATTTT. This codes for CASSLRDRRTDTQYF. Together with reference TRBV2 and TRBJ2-3, the CDR3 gives the full variable domain: EPEVTQTPSHQVTQMGQEVILRCVPISNHLYFYWYRQILGQKVEFLVSFYNNEISEKSEIFDDQFSVERPDGSNFTLKIRSTKLEDSAMYFCASSLRDRRTDTQYFGPGTRLTVL.

This sequence joins TRBV7-6 and TRBJ2-1, with 7 bases that match TRBD2. The germline gives CDR1 SGHVS, CDR2 FNYEAQ. This CDR3 is 15 amino acids long. Trimming at V came to 5 bases and at J to 2 bases, leaving 6 bases not matched to a gene. DNA for the CDR3: TGTGCCAGCAGCCGCCCGGGACTAACCTACAATGAGCAGTTCTTC. Translated, it gives CASSRPGLTYNEQFF.

This clonotype has just a few counts. The V gene is TRBV29-1, the J gene TRBJ1-1; D gene uncertain. Trimming cost V 0 bases and J 10 bases, with 9 bases left between them. The germline CDR1 and CDR2 sequences are SQVTM and ANQGSEA. This CDR3 is built from 11 residues. In DNA form, the CDR3 reads TGCAGCGTTGAAGATGAGGGTGTAGCTTTCTTT. Its translation is CSVEDEGVAFF.

The V call is TRBV7-9, the J call TRBJ2-5, with TRBD1 identical over 9 bases. The end of the DNA is better explained by TRBJ2-7, so the J call may be wrong. Germline loops: CDR1 SEHNR, CDR2 FQNEAQ (reference sequence). This CDR3 spans 13 amino acids. CDR3 amino acids: CATEGQGYDEQYF. The CDR3 DNA sequence: TGTGCCACCGAGGGACAGGGTTATGACGAGCAGTACTTC.

The chain joins TRBV12-3 or TRBV12-4 to TRBJ2-5; tentatively, D is TRBD2 (6 bases). The CDR3 loop spans 14 amino acids. The V gene lost 6 bases and the J gene lost 4 bases, with 15 bases spanning the gap. The CDR3: CASRANGSGETQYF. CDR3 bases: TGTGCCAGCAGGGCTAACGGGAGCGGAGAGACCCAGTACTTC.